Listed below are T cell receptor beta chains from one sample, sequenced in a study of T cell responses to AZD1222 COVID-19 vaccine. This table comes from immunoSEQ multiplex PCR, and its TCRdb copy is limited to in-frame clones, with some not included. This sample yields around 99,000 clones, of which about nine tenths are seen a single time; under 10% belongs to the top ten. Sample: peripheral blood, taken 28 days after the second AZD1222 dose. These TCRs come from an adult who received the AZD1222 COVID-19 vaccine. Both conserved end residues are part of each CDR3. The D gene is left open where the match is weak. Clone size is stated in some rows and not others, as once, few, many or a class when expanded.

abundance	v_gene	j_gene	d_gene	CDR3aa	CDR3nt
-	TRBV5-1	TRBJ2-3	-	CASSPLQRRFTDTQYF	TGCGCCAGCAGCCCGTTGCAACGCCGTTTCACAGATACGCAGTATTTT
-	TRBV19	TRBJ2-1	-	CASSMPQGHRANEQFF	TGTGCCAGTAGTATGCCACAGGGCCATCGGGCCAATGAGCAGTTCTTC
-	TRBV18	TRBJ1-5	-	CASSPEFNQPQHF	TGTGCCAGCTCACCGGAATTCAATCAGCCCCAGCATTTT
once	TRBV11-2	TRBJ1-3	-	CASSLARGSGNTIYF	TGTGCCAGCAGCTTAGCGAGGGGGTCAGGAAACACCATATATTTT
-	TRBV14	TRBJ2-3	TRBD2	CASSHTGGWGTDTQYF	TGTGCCAGCAGCCATACGGGAGGGTGGGGCACAGATACGCAGTATTTT
-	TRBV7-2	TRBJ1-5	-	CASSLKGNQPQHF	TGTGCCAGCAGCTTAAAAGGAAATCAGCCCCAGCATTTT
-	TRBV19	TRBJ1-2	-	CASSIGGSYGYTF	TGTGCCAGTAGTATAGGCGGATCCTATGGCTACACCTTC
-	TRBV27	TRBJ2-7	-	CASSSPYEQYF	TGTGCCAGCAGTTCTCCCTACGAGCAGTACTTC
-	TRBV30	TRBJ1-2	-	CAWSPRTSNYGYTF	TGTGCCTGGAGTCCCCGGACTTCTAACTATGGCTACACCTTC
-	TRBV3-1/TRBV3-2	TRBJ2-2	TRBD1	CASSRTGPGELFF	TGTGCCAGCAGCCGGACAGGGCCCGGGGAGCTGTTTTTT
-	TRBV10-3	TRBJ1-1	-	CAVRELANTEAFF	TGTGCCGTCCGGGAATTGGCGAACACTGAAGCTTTCTTT
-	TRBV18	TRBJ2-7	-	CASSPGGSYEQYF	TGTGCCAGCTCACCGGGGGGTTCCTACGAGCAGTACTTC
once	TRBV10-3	TRBJ2-1	-	CAIRGLAMVF	TGTGCCATCCGGGGGCTAGCGATGGTCTTC
-	TRBV6-5	TRBJ1-2	-	CASSSAAGTHGYTF	TGTGCCAGCAGCTCCGCCGCCGGGACGCACGGCTACACCTTC
few	TRBV27	TRBJ1-2	-	CASSLRGEIGYTF	TGTGCCAGCAGTTTACGGGGGGAAATCGGCTACACCTTC
-	TRBV9	TRBJ2-7	TRBD2	CASSPRLAGTYEQYF	TGTGCCAGCAGCCCGCGACTAGCGGGAACCTACGAGCAGTACTTC
-	TRBV10-3	TRBJ2-7	-	CAISESFGRGKTYEQYF	TGTGCCATCAGTGAGTCATTCGGCAGGGGTAAAACCTACGAGCAGTACTTC
-	TRBV5-1	TRBJ2-3	-	CASSFNKGFGTDTQYF	TGCGCCAGCTCGTTTAATAAGGGTTTTGGTACAGATACGCAGTATTTT
-	TRBV10-2	TRBJ1-2	TRBD1	CASSGDRDYGYTF	TGCGCCAGCAGTGGCGACAGGGACTATGGCTACACCTTC
-	TRBV2	TRBJ2-2	TRBD1	CASSGQGGTGELFF	TGTGCCAGCAGTGGACAGGGTGGAACCGGGGAGCTGTTTTTT
few	TRBV6-2/TRBV6-3	TRBJ1-6	-	CASSFGIRGAPLHF	TGTGCCAGCAGTTTCGGCATTCGGGGTGCACCCCTCCACTTT
-	TRBV4-1	TRBJ2-5	TRBD2	CASSQSFRSTWTSDKETQYF	TGCGCCAGCAGCCAGAGCTTTAGGTCAACCTGGACTAGCGATAAAGAGACCCAGTACTTC
-	TRBV11-3	TRBJ2-7	-	CASSLIKNRAYEQYF	TGTGCCAGCAGCTTAATTAAGAACAGGGCCTACGAGCAGTACTTC
-	TRBV5-4	TRBJ2-1	-	CASSLGAGSSYNEQFF	TGTGCCAGCAGCTTGGGGGCCGGGAGCTCCTACAATGAGCAGTTCTTC
-	TRBV7-8	TRBJ1-6	TRBD1	CASSLKRGQGSPLHF	TGTGCCAGCAGCTTAAAAAGGGGGCAGGGTTCACCCCTCCACTTT
-	TRBV5-1	TRBJ2-7	-	CASWEGGRPYEQYF	TGCGCCAGCTGGGAAGGCGGGCGCCCCTACGAGCAGTACTTC
-	TRBV13	TRBJ2-1	TRBD2	CASSLFRSGLAGEGEQFF	TGTGCCAGCAGCTTATTCCGTTCGGGACTAGCGGGGGAGGGTGAGCAGTTCTTC
-	TRBV29-1	TRBJ2-3	-	CSLSTGAQDTQYF	TGCAGCCTCTCGACAGGTGCACAAGATACGCAGTATTTT
-	TRBV7-2	TRBJ2-1	TRBD2	CASSLRTSDYNEQFF	TGTGCCAGCAGCTTAAGGACTAGCGACTACAATGAGCAGTTCTTC
-	TRBV6-2/TRBV6-3	TRBJ2-3	TRBD1	CASSPTGVSTDTQYF	TGTGCCAGCAGCCCGACAGGGGTCAGCACAGATACGCAGTATTTT
-	TRBV28	TRBJ1-3	-	CASSGDGQPRRNTIYF	TGTGCCAGCAGTGGGGATGGGCAGCCCCGGCGAAACACCATATATTTT
once	TRBV29-1	TRBJ2-2	-	CSVVWGSGELFF	TGCAGCGTTGTTTGGGGTTCCGGGGAGCTGTTTTTT
-	TRBV4-1	TRBJ1-4	-	CASSHPSGSVTNEKLFF	TGCGCCAGCAGCCACCCCTCGGGGAGTGTAACTAATGAAAAACTGTTTTTT
-	TRBV19	TRBJ1-2	TRBD1	CASETGIGYTF	TGTGCCAGTGAGACAGGGATTGGCTACACCTTC
-	TRBV4-1	TRBJ2-1	TRBD2	CASSQGRVTSGGANEQFF	TGCGCCAGCAGCCAAGGTCGAGTGACTAGCGGGGGGGCCAATGAGCAGTTCTTC
few	TRBV5-8	TRBJ2-7	TRBD2	CASSFGASGSYEQYF	TGTGCCAGCAGCTTTGGCGCTAGCGGGAGTTACGAGCAGTACTTC
-	TRBV5-1	TRBJ2-1	-	CASSLGRRGSSYNEQFF	TGCGCCAGCAGCCTGGGCAGGAGGGGATCCTCCTACAATGAGCAGTTCTTC
-	TRBV30	TRBJ1-1	-	CAWSPGARGTEAFF	TGTGCCTGGAGTCCCGGCGCTCGGGGCACTGAAGCTTTCTTT
-	TRBV5-8	TRBJ2-5	-	CASSPTGKLGETQYF	TGTGCCAGCAGCCCAACAGGAAAGTTGGGTGAGACCCAGTACTTC
-	TRBV7-9	TRBJ1-1	TRBD1	CASSPPEGRGDTEAFF	TGTGCCAGCAGCCCCCCCGAGGGCAGGGGGGACACTGAAGCTTTCTTT
-	TRBV3-1/TRBV3-2	TRBJ1-6	-	CASSQFVSPLHF	TGTGCCAGCAGCCAATTCGTCTCACCCCTCCACTTT
-	TRBV2	TRBJ1-1	-	CASSDQGVATNTEAFF	TGTGCCAGCAGTGACCAAGGGGTTGCTACGAACACTGAAGCTTTCTTT
-	TRBV5-6	TRBJ2-7	TRBD1	CASSPGPGQSSYEQYF	TGTGCCAGCAGCCCGGGGCCGGGACAGAGCTCCTACGAGCAGTACTTC
-	TRBV14	TRBJ2-3	-	CASSQAGFGANTQYF	TGTGCCAGCAGCCAAGCAGGGTTCGGAGCGAATACGCAGTATTTT
-	TRBV29-1	TRBJ1-1	-	CSVEDGNTEAFF	TGCAGCGTTGAAGACGGGAACACTGAAGCTTTCTTT
-	TRBV6-5	TRBJ1-5	TRBD1	CASRGGQGRNQPQHF	TGTGCCAGCAGGGGAGGACAGGGAAGAAATCAGCCCCAGCATTTT
-	TRBV5-1	TRBJ2-7	TRBD1	CASSPGQGPYEQYF	TGCGCCAGCAGCCCAGGACAGGGCCCCTACGAGCAGTACTTC
-	TRBV29-1	TRBJ1-5	-	CSVELSNGGDQHF	TGCAGCGTTGAACTTTCAAACGGCGGGGACCAGCATTTT
few	TRBV4-2	TRBJ2-3	TRBD1	CASSQDLGQGADTQYF	TGTGCCAGCAGCCAAGATCTGGGACAGGGGGCAGATACGCAGTATTTT
-	TRBV6-5	TRBJ2-7	-	CASKLSPGSYEQYF	TGTGCCAGCAAATTGTCGCCAGGTTCCTACGAGCAGTACTTC
-	TRBV6-5	TRBJ1-1	-	CASSYSTGSTEAFF	TGTGCCAGCAGTTACTCAACAGGGAGCACTGAAGCTTTCTTT
once	TRBV5-1	TRBJ2-1	-	CASSLVLEYNEQFF	TGCGCCAGCAGCTTGGTACTGGAATACAATGAGCAGTTCTTC
-	TRBV5-4	TRBJ2-7	TRBD1	CASSKTGAGEQYF	TGTGCCAGCAGCAAGACAGGGGCCGGCGAGCAGTACTTC